This T cell receptor (beta chain) was identified in a study of blood T cell repertoires in COVID-19. Study details: Italy, Spain and the United States were the sources of the convalescent and acute COVID-19 samples.

V gave up 0 bases and J gave up 5 bases; unmatched junction bases: 8. Germline CDR1 is PRHDT and CDR2 is FYEKMQ (reference sequence). This CDR3 is 19 amino acids long. Per the study methods: The assay estimated nucleated cells by amplifying reference gene primers. Generated by immunoSEQ multiplex PCR, the TCRdb table keeps only in-frame clones and is missing some. V and J calls and clone size follow that table, whereas D and trimming were derived from the DNA. Of 400,000 or so clones in the sample, nearly 90% are singletons; the top ten hold approximately 2%. Enrollees, about 18 to 100 years old, lived in 25 or so US areas. Participants had their cohort set by participant-reported clinical history.

The sequencing sample was made of PBMCs or T cells enriched from blood (not recorded which). This chain joins TRBV13 and TRBJ2-1; 15 bases map to TRBD2. This TCR was recovered from a middle-aged woman with acute COVID-19. The CDR3 region is CASSLGLRTSGGVHNEQFF. The CDR3 DNA reads TGTGCCAGCAGCTTAGGTTTACGGACTAGCGGGGGGGTACACAATGAGCAGTTCTTC.